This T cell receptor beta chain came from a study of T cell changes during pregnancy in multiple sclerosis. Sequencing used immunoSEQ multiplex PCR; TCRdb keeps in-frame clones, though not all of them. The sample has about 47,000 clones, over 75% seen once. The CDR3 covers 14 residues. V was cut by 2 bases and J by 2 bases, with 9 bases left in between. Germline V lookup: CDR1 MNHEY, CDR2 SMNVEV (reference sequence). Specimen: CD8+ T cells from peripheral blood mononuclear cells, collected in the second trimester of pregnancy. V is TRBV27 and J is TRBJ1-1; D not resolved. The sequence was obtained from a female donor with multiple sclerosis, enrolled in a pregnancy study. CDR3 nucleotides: TGTGCCAGCAGTTTACTCCCAGGAAACACTGAAGCTTTCTTT. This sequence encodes CASSLLPGNTEAFF.